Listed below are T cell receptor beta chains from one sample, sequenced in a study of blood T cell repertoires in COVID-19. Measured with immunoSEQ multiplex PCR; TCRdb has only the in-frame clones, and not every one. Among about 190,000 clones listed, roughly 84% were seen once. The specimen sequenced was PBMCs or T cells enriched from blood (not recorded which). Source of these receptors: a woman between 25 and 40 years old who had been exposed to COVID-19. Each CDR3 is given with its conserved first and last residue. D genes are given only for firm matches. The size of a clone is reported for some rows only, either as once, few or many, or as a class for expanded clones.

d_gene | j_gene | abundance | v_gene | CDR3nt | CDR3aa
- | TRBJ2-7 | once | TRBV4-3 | TGCGCCAGCAGCCAAGATGTCTTTTCCCGGGAGCAGTACTTC | CASSQDVFSREQYF
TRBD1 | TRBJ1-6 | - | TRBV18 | TGTGCCAGCTCACCACCTCCCGGACAGGGGCTTTGGTCACCCCTCCACTTT | CASSPPPGQGLWSPLHF
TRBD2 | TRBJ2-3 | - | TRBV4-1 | TGCGCCAGCAGCCAAGGTACGGGGGGGGCCGGGACAGATACGCAGTATTTT | CASSQGTGGAGTDTQYF
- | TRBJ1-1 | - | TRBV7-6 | TGTGCCAGCAGCGCGCAGGTGACTATGAACACTGAAGCTTTCTTT | CASSAQVTMNTEAFF
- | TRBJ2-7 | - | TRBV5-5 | TGTGCCAGCAGCCTGAACTACGGAGGGCCAACCTACGAGCAGTACTTC | CASSLNYGGPTYEQYF
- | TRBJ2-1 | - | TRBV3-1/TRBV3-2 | TGTGCCAGCAACCTGGGCCAGAGCTACAATGAGCAGTTCTTC | CASNLGQSYNEQFF
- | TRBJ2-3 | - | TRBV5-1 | TGCGCCAGCAGCTTGTCGGTAGATACGCAGTATTTT | CASSLSVDTQYF
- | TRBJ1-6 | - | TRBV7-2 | TGTGCCAGCAGCCCGGTGGGGCTAGAGAATTCACCCCTCCACTTT | CASSPVGLENSPLHF
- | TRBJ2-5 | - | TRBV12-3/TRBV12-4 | TGTGCCAGCAACGGGGGACTCCAAGAGACCCAGTACTTC | CASNGGLQETQYF
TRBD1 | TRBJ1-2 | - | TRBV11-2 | TGTGCCAGCAGCTGGGGGATGGGACAGGGGGCGATGGGTTATGGCTACACCTTC | CASSWGMGQGAMGYGYTF
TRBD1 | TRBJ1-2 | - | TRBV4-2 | TGTGCCAGCAGCCCCGAGACAGGGGGATACAGTTTTTCTGGCTACACCTTC | CASSPETGGYSFSGYTF
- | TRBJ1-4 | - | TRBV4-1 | TGCGCCAGCAGCCAAGAGGCAGGGCTGGATGAAAAACTGTTTTTT | CASSQEAGLDEKLFF
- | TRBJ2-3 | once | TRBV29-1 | TGCAGCGTTGACCTATGTGTATATAGCACAGATACGCAGTATTTT | CSVDLCVYSTDTQYF
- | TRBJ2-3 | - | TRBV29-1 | TGCAGCGTTGATGGGGCCCTGAGCACAGATACGCAGTATTTT | CSVDGALSTDTQYF
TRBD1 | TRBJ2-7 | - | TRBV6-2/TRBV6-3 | TGTGCCAGCAGTTTTTCCCCTCCAGATCGACAGCCAGGGGGTCAATTCTACGAGCAGTACTTC | CASSFSPPDRQPGGQFYEQYF
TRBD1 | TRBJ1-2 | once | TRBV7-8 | TGTGCCAGCAGCTTAGTCAAAGGGGGCAGTGGCTACACCTTC | CASSLVKGGSGYTF
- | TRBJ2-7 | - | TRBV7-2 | TGTGCCAGCAGGGGCAGTTACGAGCAGTACTTC | CASRGSYEQYF
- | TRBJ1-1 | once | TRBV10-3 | TGTGCCATCAGTGATATCGGGAACACTGAAGCTTTCTTT | CAISDIGNTEAFF
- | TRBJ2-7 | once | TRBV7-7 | TGTGCCAGCAGCCCTAGGGGCGGAACAGGGAGCTCCTACGAGCAGTACTTC | CASSPRGGTGSSYEQYF
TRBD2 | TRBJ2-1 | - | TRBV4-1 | TGCGCCAGCAGCCCTTCTAGCGGTGGTTCAACTACTAGCTCCTACAATGAGCAGTTCTTC | CASSPSSGGSTTSSYNEQFF
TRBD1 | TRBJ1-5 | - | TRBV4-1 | TGCGCCAGCAGCCAATTCGTAGGACAGGGTTTAGGACAGCCCCAGCATTTT | CASSQFVGQGLGQPQHF
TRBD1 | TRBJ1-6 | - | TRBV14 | TGTGCCAGCAGCCAGGGACAGGAACGTTCACCCCTCCACTTT | CASSQGQERSPLHF
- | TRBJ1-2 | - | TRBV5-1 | TGCGCCAGCAGCAGTGACCCAGGTATTAATGGCTACACCTTC | CASSSDPGINGYTF
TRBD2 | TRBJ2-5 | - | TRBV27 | TGTGCCAGCAGTGGACTAGCGGGGTTCCGGACCCAGTACTTC | CASSGLAGFRTQYF
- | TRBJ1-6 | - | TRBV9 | TGTGCCAGCAGCGGGACAAGAGAGAATTCACCCCTCCACTTT | CASSGTRENSPLHF
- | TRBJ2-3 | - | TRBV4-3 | TGCGCCAGCAGCCAAGATAGGGCGGAGGATTACACAGATACGCAGTATTTT | CASSQDRAEDYTDTQYF
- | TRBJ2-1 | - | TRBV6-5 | TGTGCCAGCAGCTCCCAACCCGGGGTATATGAGCAGTTCTTC | CASSSQPGVYEQFF
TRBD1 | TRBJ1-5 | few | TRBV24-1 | TGTGCCACCAGTGTCATCGACAGGGAGGACCAGCCCCAGCATTTT | CATSVIDREDQPQHF
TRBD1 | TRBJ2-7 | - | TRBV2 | TGTGCCAGCAGTACCGGGACAGGCTACGAGCAGTACTTC | CASSTGTGYEQYF
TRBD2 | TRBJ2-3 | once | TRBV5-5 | TGTGCCAGCAAAACCAGGGACTATTTATACACAGATACGCAGTATTTT | CASKTRDYLYTDTQYF
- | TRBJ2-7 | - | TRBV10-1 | TGCGCCAGGTTTGGGGCAGCCTCCTCCTACGAGCAGTACTTC | CARFGAASSYEQYF
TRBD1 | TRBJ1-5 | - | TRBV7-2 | TGTGCCAGCAGCACGCGACAGGGCCGACAGCCCCAGCATTTT | CASSTRQGRQPQHF
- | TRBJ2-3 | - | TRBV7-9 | TGTGCCAGCAGCGCGCCCCGGGGTAGCCCACACACAGATACGCAGTATTTT | CASSAPRGSPHTDTQYF
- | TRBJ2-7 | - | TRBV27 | TGTGCCAGCAGTAGGGGCAGCTACGAGCAGTACTTC | CASSRGSYEQYF
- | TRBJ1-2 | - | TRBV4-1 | TGCGCCAGCAGCCAAGAGCCAGGCCGCTATGGCTACACCTTC | CASSQEPGRYGYTF
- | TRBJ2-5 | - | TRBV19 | TGTGCCAGTAGTATACGACAGAACCAAGAGACCCAGTACTTC | CASSIRQNQETQYF
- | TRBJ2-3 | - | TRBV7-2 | TGTGCCAGCAGCTTAGATCAGGGGATAGATACGCAGTATTTT | CASSLDQGIDTQYF
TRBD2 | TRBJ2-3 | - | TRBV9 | TGTGCCAGCAGTCTAGCGGGGGGGCCCACAGATACGCAGTATTTT | CASSLAGGPTDTQYF
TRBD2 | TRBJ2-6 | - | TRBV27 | TGTGCCAGCAGTTTATCAGACAGACTAGCGAGGTCTGGGGCCAACGTCCTGACTTTC | CASSLSDRLARSGANVLTF
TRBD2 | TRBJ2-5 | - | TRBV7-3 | TGTGCCAGCAGCTTCACCGGACTAGCGGGGGGCTTAACACCCTCGCAAGAGACCCAGTACTTC | CASSFTGLAGGLTPSQETQYF
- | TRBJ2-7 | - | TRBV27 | TGTGCCAGCAGTTTTAGTCCGTGGGAGGTCGACGAGCAGTACTTC | CASSFSPWEVDEQYF
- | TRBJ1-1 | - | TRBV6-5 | TGTGCCAGCAGTTACGGGCAGAGGAACACTGAAGCTTTCTTT | CASSYGQRNTEAFF
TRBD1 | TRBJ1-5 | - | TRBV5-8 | TGTGCCAGCAGCTTATTAGGCAGGGGGGCCGGTCAGCCCCAGCATTTT | CASSLLGRGAGQPQHF
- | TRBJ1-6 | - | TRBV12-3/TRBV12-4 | TGTGCCAGCAGCCCTACCTCGCGGCCCCTCCACTTT | CASSPTSRPLHF
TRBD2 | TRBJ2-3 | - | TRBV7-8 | TGTGCCAGCAGCTTTCGAGCGGGGGGATCAGATACGCAGTATTTT | CASSFRAGGSDTQYF
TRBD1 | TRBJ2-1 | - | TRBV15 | TGTGCCACCAGCAGAGGCCAAACAGGGGGCTACAATGAGCAGTTCTTC | CATSRGQTGGYNEQFF
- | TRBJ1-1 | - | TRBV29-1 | TGCAGCGCTGGGGGCATGAACACTGAAGCTTTCTTT | CSAGGMNTEAFF
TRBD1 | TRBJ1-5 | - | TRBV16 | TGTGCCAGCAGCCTGGGACAGTTTAATCAGCCCCAGCATTTT | CASSLGQFNQPQHF
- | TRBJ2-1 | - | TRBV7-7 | TGTGCCAGCAGCGGGGCCAAACTGTCTGAGCAGTTCTTC | CASSGAKLSEQFF
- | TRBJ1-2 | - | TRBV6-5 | TGTGCCAGTCAGTTAGCCACTGGCTATGGCTACACCTTC | CASQLATGYGYTF
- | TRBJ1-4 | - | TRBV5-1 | TGCGCCAGCAGCCGCACGAGTCAGGGCGCCTATGAAAAACTGTTTTTT | CASSRTSQGAYEKLFF
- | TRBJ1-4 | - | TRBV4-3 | TGCGCCAGCAGCCAAGACGGAGGGGCAACTAATGAAAAACTGTTTTTT | CASSQDGGATNEKLFF
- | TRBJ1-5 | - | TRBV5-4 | TGTGCCAGCAGCGATGGACAGAACAATCAGCCCCAGCATTTT | CASSDGQNNQPQHF
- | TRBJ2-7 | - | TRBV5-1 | TGCGCCAGCAGCCTGGGCAGCGTCTCCTACGAGCAGTACTTC | CASSLGSVSYEQYF